This is a list of T cell receptor beta chains from one sample in a study of T cell changes during pregnancy in multiple sclerosis. The assay was immunoSEQ multiplex PCR, and TCRdb's table has in-frame clones only and misses some. The sample gives some 55,000 clones, roughly 89% of which show up once; under 5.5% is in the top ten. The sample consisted of peripheral blood from another person, used as feeder cells. The origin of the receptors is a human donor whose cells served as feeder cells for cultures in a pregnancy study. The CDR3 runs from the conserved cysteine through the conserved F or W. Each record gives: V gene, clone size, J gene, D gene, CDR3 protein, CDR3 DNA. The D gene is left open where the match is weak. Clone size is stated in some rows and not others, as once, few, many or a class when expanded.

V gene: TRBV10-3; clone size: few; J gene: TRBJ2-5; D gene: -; CDR3 protein: CAISEGGTQRYF; CDR3 DNA: TGTGCCATCAGTGAGGGAGGGACCCAGAGGTACTTC
V gene: TRBV9; clone size: -; J gene: TRBJ1-1; D gene: -; CDR3 protein: CASSQGPVNTEAFF; CDR3 DNA: TGTGCCAGCAGCCAGGGACCGGTGAACACTGAAGCTTTCTTT
V gene: TRBV7-2; clone size: -; J gene: TRBJ2-7; D gene: TRBD2; CDR3 protein: CASSPGTSGRLPSSYEQYF; CDR3 DNA: TGTGCCAGCAGCCCTGGTACTAGCGGGAGGTTACCCAGCTCCTACGAGCAGTACTTC
V gene: TRBV11-2; clone size: -; J gene: TRBJ1-1; D gene: -; CDR3 protein: CASGTGNTEAFF; CDR3 DNA: TGTGCCAGCGGGACCGGAAACACTGAAGCTTTCTTT
V gene: TRBV29-1; clone size: once; J gene: TRBJ2-1; D gene: TRBD2; CDR3 protein: CSVDGGRGYNEQFF; CDR3 DNA: TGCAGCGTTGATGGCGGGAGGGGGTACAATGAGCAGTTCTTC
V gene: TRBV6-1; clone size: -; J gene: TRBJ2-3; D gene: -; CDR3 protein: CASSAGTGADTQYF; CDR3 DNA: TGTGCCAGCAGTGCTGGGACGGGCGCAGATACGCAGTATTTT
V gene: TRBV7-2; clone size: -; J gene: TRBJ1-6; D gene: TRBD1; CDR3 protein: CASSATGGRSPLHF; CDR3 DNA: TGTGCCAGCAGCGCTACAGGGGGACGATCACCCCTCCACTTT
V gene: TRBV7-2; clone size: -; J gene: TRBJ2-2; D gene: -; CDR3 protein: CASRPTTGATGELFF; CDR3 DNA: TGTGCCAGCAGACCAACCACGGGGGCAACCGGGGAGCTGTTTTTT
V gene: TRBV5-1; clone size: -; J gene: TRBJ1-5; D gene: -; CDR3 protein: CASSLGYNSNQPQHF; CDR3 DNA: TGCGCCAGCAGCTTGGGTTATAATAGCAATCAGCCCCAGCATTTT
V gene: TRBV4-3; clone size: -; J gene: TRBJ2-3; D gene: TRBD2; CDR3 protein: CASSQGGSGGAEHTQYF; CDR3 DNA: TGCGCCAGCAGCCAAGGGGGTAGCGGGGGGGCTGAACATACGCAGTATTTT
V gene: TRBV28; clone size: once; J gene: TRBJ1-5; D gene: TRBD1; CDR3 protein: CASRPWTGRNQPQHF; CDR3 DNA: TGTGCCAGCAGACCGTGGACAGGCCGTAATCAGCCCCAGCATTTT
V gene: TRBV9; clone size: -; J gene: TRBJ1-1; D gene: -; CDR3 protein: CASSVGSHPEAFF; CDR3 DNA: TGTGCCAGCAGCGTAGGGAGCCATCCTGAAGCTTTCTTT
V gene: TRBV28; clone size: -; J gene: TRBJ1-1; D gene: -; CDR3 protein: CASSLQDAEAFF; CDR3 DNA: TGTGCCAGCAGTCTACAGGACGCTGAAGCTTTCTTT
V gene: TRBV19; clone size: -; J gene: TRBJ2-1; D gene: TRBD1; CDR3 protein: CASGNRDRVLGEQFF; CDR3 DNA: TGTGCCAGTGGGAACCGGGACAGGGTGTTGGGTGAGCAGTTCTTC
V gene: TRBV5-1; clone size: -; J gene: TRBJ2-7; D gene: TRBD2; CDR3 protein: CASSPLGREGYEQYF; CDR3 DNA: TGCGCCAGCAGCCCTTTGGGGCGGGAGGGTTACGAGCAGTACTTC
V gene: TRBV4-3; clone size: -; J gene: TRBJ2-1; D gene: -; CDR3 protein: CASSPTKSGLNEQFF; CDR3 DNA: TGCGCCAGCAGCCCAACCAAGAGCGGTTTGAATGAGCAGTTCTTC
V gene: TRBV5-5; clone size: -; J gene: TRBJ2-1; D gene: TRBD1; CDR3 protein: CASRATGVLNNEQFF; CDR3 DNA: TGTGCCAGCAGGGCTACAGGGGTCCTTAACAATGAGCAGTTCTTC